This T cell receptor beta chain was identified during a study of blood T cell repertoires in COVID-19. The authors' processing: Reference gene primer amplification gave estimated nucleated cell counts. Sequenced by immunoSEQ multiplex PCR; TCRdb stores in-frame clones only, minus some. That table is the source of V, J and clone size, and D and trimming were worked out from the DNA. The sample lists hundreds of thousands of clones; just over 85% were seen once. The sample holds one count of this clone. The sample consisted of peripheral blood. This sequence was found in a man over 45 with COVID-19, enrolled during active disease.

CDR3 in DNA: TGCGCCAGCAGCCTCATATGGGCAGGGAGCACAGATACGCAGTATTTT. This translates into CASSLIWAGSTDTQYF. The chain is built from TRBV4-1 and TRBJ2-3, with a tentative D call TRBD1 (5 bases). The V gene lost 4 bases and the J gene lost 0 bases, with 14 bases spanning the gap. The CDR3 is made up of 16 amino acids. Germline assignment: CDR1 MGHRA and CDR2 YSYEKL.